These 19 T cell receptor beta chains came from one sample sequenced in a study of T-cell reconstitution after alpha-beta-depleted transplantation in children. This sample's TCRbeta library carried unique molecular identifier barcodes. TCRdb reprocessed the PCR reads with MiXCR, giving one entry per CDR3 protein. Of about 260,000 distinct CDR3 sequences in the sample, 11% were seen once. The material was peripheral blood, obtained 180 days after TCRalphabeta/CD19-depleted stem cell transplant. Source of these receptors: a male patient under 10 years old who had a stem cell transplant for chronic granulomatous disease, so the T cells may come from the graft donor.

This sequence joins TRBV12-3 or TRBV12-4 and TRBJ2-3; D remains ambiguous. The V gene lost 5 bases and the J gene lost 6 bases, with 15 bases spanning the gap. The CDR3 is made up of 14 amino acids. The CDR3 bases are TGTGCCAGCAGTCTAGGAAGGGTCCAGGATACGCAGTATTTT. This gives the protein CASSLGRVQDTQYF.

This clonotype has ten or more counts. V and J are TRBV12-3 or TRBV12-4 and TRBJ2-1, with TRBD2 identical over 7 bases. This CDR3 has 16 residues. V gave up 8 bases and J gave up 3 bases; unmatched junction bases: 13. CDR3 bases: TGTGCCAGCTGGGGGGGTCTGGGGGGGATCTACAATGAGCAGTTCTTC. Its protein is CASWGGLGGIYNEQFF.

This clonotype came up many times. V gene TRBV27 combines with J gene TRBJ2-7; D may be TRBD2 (6 bases). Germline lookup yields CDR1 MNHEY and CDR2 SMNVEV (reference sequence). The V and J ends lost 6 bases and 5 bases respectively, with 26 bases between them. This CDR3 comprises 17 residues. CDR3 protein: CASSGLLVTGAGHEQYF. CDR3 nucleotides: TGTGCCAGCAGCGGTCTTTTAGTAACGGGAGCTGGCCACGAGCAGTACTTC.

Many counts were recorded for this clonotype. The rearrangement links TRBV12-5 to TRBJ1-5; D is undetermined. Trimming left V 5 bases short and J 5 bases short, with 10 bases between. Germline V gene sequence: CDR1 LGHNT, CDR2 FRNRAP. This CDR3 spans 13 amino acids. The CDR3 spells CASGRPPHQPQHF. The CDR3 nucleotides are TGTGCTAGTGGTCGACCCCCCCATCAGCCCCAGCATTTT.

V and J are TRBV10-3 and TRBJ2-1; weak D call: TRBD1 (5 bases). V was shortened by 9 bases and J by 0 bases, with 12 bases between the two germline ends. CDR3 size: 14 residues. Per germline, CDR1 ENHRY and CDR2 SYGVKD. In nucleotides, the CDR3 is TGTGCCATTAGGGGTCAGAGCTCCTACAATGAGCAGTTCTTC. Protein: CAIRGQSSYNEQFF.

This clonotype appeared many times. This chain connects TRBV21-1 to TRBJ2-7; TRBD2 reflects the table's D call only, with no check against the DNA. TRBV21-1 is described as a pseudogene. CDR3 length: 12 amino acids. The CDR3 nucleotides are TGTGCCAGTCCCATAGCGTCCGGCGAGCAGTACTTC. Its translation: CASPIASGEQYF.

This clonotype has ten or more counts. V usage is TRBV5-1 and J usage is TRBJ2-3, with D unclear. The germline V and J ends were trimmed by 3 bases and 5 bases, with 13 bases remaining between them. Germline CDR1 and CDR2: SGHRS and YFSETQ. CDR3 length: 14 amino acids. The CDR3 loop is CASSSEGSGDTQYF. CDR3 sequence (DNA): TGCGCCAGCAGCTCGGAAGGAAGTGGAGATACGCAGTATTTT.

This clonotype was observed a handful of times. This rearrangement joins TRBV6-2 or TRBV6-3 to TRBJ2-1; no firm D call. Trimming pared 5 bases from V and 0 bases from J, leaving 17 bases between. Looked up from germline, CDR1 is MNHEY and CDR2 is SVGEGT. The length of the CDR3 is 17 residues. The CDR3, as DNA: TGTGCCAGCAGTCCCACCGGGTGGGCTGACTCCTACAATGAGCAGTTCTTC. Translation gives CASSPTGWADSYNEQFF.

The sample holds many counts of this clonotype. The chain employs TRBV6-2 or TRBV6-3 and TRBJ2-2, with TRBD2 as a possible D gene (6 bases). V was pared by 7 bases and J by 4 bases, with 10 bases between. The germline V gene encodes CDR1 MNHEY and CDR2 SVGEGT. The CDR3 totals 13 residues. As DNA, the CDR3 is TGTGCCAGCAATCCTAGCGTCACCGGGGAGCTGTTTTTT. Translating it yields CASNPSVTGELFF.

There are many counts of this clonotype. The chain links TRBV7-9 to TRBJ2-1; 7 bases fit TRBD1. The V and J ends lost 3 bases and 7 bases, in that order; junction bases with no gene match: 6. This CDR3 has 14 residues. Germline-derived CDR1 and CDR2 are SEHNR and FQNEAQ (reference sequence). CDR3 nucleotide sequence: TGTGCCAGCAGCTTTGGACAGGTCGCAAATGAGCAGTTCTTC. Translating gives CASSFGQVANEQFF.

A word on this clonotype: Since a much larger clone is just one base distant, this may be a read error. This chain uses TRBV3-1 with TRBJ2-1; possibly TRBD2 for D (6 bases). This CDR3 is built from 17 residues. In germline, CDR1 is LGHDT, CDR2 YNNKEL (reference sequence). The CDR3 nucleotides read TGTGCCAGCAGTTCCGCTGGCGGGAAGGGCTCCTACAATGAGCAGTCCTTC. It translates to CASSSAGGKGSYNEQSF.

This clonotype came up many times. The chain is built from TRBV6-5 and TRBJ1-5; the D is unclear. Trimming stripped 2 bases from V and 2 bases from J, with 13 bases between. The germline V gene has CDR1 MNHEY and CDR2 SVGAGI. The CDR3 contains 16 residues. The CDR3: CASSYGQILGNQPQHF. In nucleotides, the CDR3 is TGTGCCAGCAGTTACGGCCAGATATTGGGCAATCAGCCCCAGCATTTT.

The sample holds many counts of this clonotype. V usage is TRBV5-1 and J usage is TRBJ1-4; the D is unclear. Germline loops: CDR1 SGHRS, CDR2 YFSETQ. The CDR3 has 13 amino acids. V dropped 4 bases and J dropped 5 bases, with 9 bases sitting between them. CDR3 sequence (DNA): TGCGCCAGCAGCCTGGACGGAAATGAAAAACTGTTTTTT. This codes for CASSLDGNEKLFF.

Details on this clonotype: A much bigger clone sits one base away, suggesting this may be a read error. V and J are TRBV20-1 and TRBJ1-6, with no clear D. The CDR3 length is 14 residues. From germline, CDR1 is DFQATT and CDR2 SNEGSKA (reference sequence). DNA of the CDR3: TGCTGTGCTAGAGATCGCAGGTTCAATTCACCCCTCCACTTT. Protein: CCARDRRFNSPLHF.

This clonotype was counted many times. The chain is built from TRBV27 and TRBJ2-1; 12 bases map to TRBD2. J gave up 1 base and V 5 bases, and 12 bases lay outside the gene matches. CDR3 length equals 19 residues. Germline CDR1 is MNHEY and CDR2 is SMNVEV (reference sequence). The CDR3 DNA reads TGTGCCAGCAGTCTCATCCATCTAGCGGGAGGGCCTTCCTACAATGAGCAGTTCTTC. The encoded protein is CASSLIHLAGGPSYNEQFF.

About this clonotype: A clone one base away is much larger, so this may be a read error. The J gene is TRBJ2-3, the V gene TRBV7-2, with D tentatively TRBD2 (6 bases). Germline-derived CDR1 and CDR2 are SGHTA and FQGNSA. CDR3 length equals 14 residues. Trimming left V 8 bases short and J 5 bases short, with 17 bases between. CDR3: CASGLSGWVDTQYF. The CDR3 DNA sequence: TGTGCCAGCGGACTGAGCGGGTGGGTAGATACGCAGTATTTT.

This chain uses TRBV20-1 with TRBJ2-5, with 9 positions matching TRBD1. The V gene end was trimmed by 6 bases and the J gene end by 11 bases; junction bases not matched to a gene: 13. Germline V lookup: CDR1 DFQATT, CDR2 SNEGSKA (reference sequence). This CDR3 is built from 13 residues. The CDR3 reads CSAIYRGPATQYF. Written as DNA, the CDR3 is TGCAGTGCCATATACAGGGGGCCCGCGACACAGTACTTC.

Remarks on this clonotype: This could be a read error, since a much larger clone is one nucleotide away. V usage is TRBV12-3 or TRBV12-4 and J usage is TRBJ1-5, with D possibly being TRBD1 (6 bases). V was trimmed by 6 bases and J by 12 bases, leaving 18 bases between them. The CDR3 is 13 amino acids. The CDR3 reads CASSQDTGRLQHF. Written as DNA, the CDR3 is TGTGCCAGCAGCCAGGACACAGGGCGGCTCCAGCATTTT.

This clonotype was detected many times. The chain carries TRBV4-1 and TRBJ1-1; weak D call: TRBD1 (5 bases). The CDR3 has 15 residues. Germline V gives CDR1 MGHRA, CDR2 YSYEKL. Deletions cut 2 bases from V and 3 bases from J, with 13 bases between. The CDR3 spells CASSQPGTQYTEAFF. The CDR3 DNA reads as TGCGCCAGCAGCCAACCTGGGACCCAGTACACTGAAGCTTTCTTT.